A selection of T cell receptor beta chains follows, all from one sample in a study of T cells after yellow fever vaccination. TCRdb ran MiXCR on the 5' RACE reads and lists one entry per CDR3 protein. The table lists roughly 500,000 distinct CDR3 sequences, less than 20% of them singletons. This sample comprised PBMCs, obtained 15 days after the yellow fever booster vaccination. Every receptor here comes from a man younger than 40 who received the YFV17D yellow fever vaccine. The CDR3 runs from the conserved cysteine through the conserved F or W. A D gene is named only where the DNA matches it firmly. The size field is filled for only some rows; it gives once, few, many or a size class.

V: TRBV11-1; J: TRBJ2-7; size: many; D: NA; CDR3: CASSPTGTGGEQYF; DNA: TGTGCCAGCAGCCCGACCGGGACCGGGGGCGAGCAGTACTTC
V: TRBV20-1; J: TRBJ1-4; size: NA; D: NA; CDR3: CSAEQGLTNEKLFF; DNA: TGCAGTGCGGAACAGGGACTCACTAATGAAAAACTGTTTTTT
V: TRBV7-8; J: TRBJ2-5; size: few; D: NA; CDR3: CASSLSGVIETQYF; DNA: TGTGCCAGCAGCTTATCAGGGGTGATTGAGACCCAGTACTTC
V: TRBV20-1; J: TRBJ2-7; size: NA; D: NA; CDR3: CSARDDTPPLGGGLGEQYF; DNA: TGCAGTGCTAGAGATGATACCCCCCCTTTAGGAGGGGGCTTGGGGGAGCAGTACTTC
V: TRBV12-3/TRBV12-4; J: TRBJ2-1; size: NA; D: TRBD2; CDR3: CASSFVREGLNEQFF; DNA: TGTGCCAGCAGTTTTGTGCGGGAGGGCCTCAATGAGCAGTTCTTC
V: TRBV29-1; J: TRBJ2-1; size: NA; D: NA; CDR3: CSVARVGNEQFF; DNA: TGCAGCGTTGCTAGGGTGGGGAATGAGCAGTTCTTC
V: TRBV24-1; J: TRBJ2-6; size: NA; D: NA; CDR3: CATSVVSYRFGANVLTF; DNA: TGTGCCACCAGTGTGGTGAGTTACAGGTTCGGGGCCAACGTCCTGACTTTC
V: TRBV9; J: TRBJ2-7; size: few; D: TRBD1; CDR3: CASSVASDRDGEQYF; DNA: TGTGCCAGCAGCGTAGCTTCGGACAGGGATGGTGAGCAGTACTTC
V: TRBV3-1; J: TRBJ2-3; size: NA; D: NA; CDR3: CASSQPGTQYF; DNA: TGTGCCAGCAGCCAACCCGGTACGCAGTATTTT
V: TRBV7-2; J: TRBJ1-1; size: few; D: NA; CDR3: CASSLRRVEAFF; DNA: TGTGCCAGCAGCTTAAGACGGGTTGAAGCTTTCTTT
V: TRBV5-1; J: TRBJ2-7; size: NA; D: NA; CDR3: CASSLEGAGTYEQYF; DNA: TGCGCCAGCAGCCTGGAAGGGGCAGGTACCTACGAGCAGTACTTC
V: TRBV20-1; J: TRBJ2-1; size: few; D: NA; CDR3: CSASSAYNEQFF; DNA: TGCAGTGCTAGCTCAGCCTACAATGAGCAGTTCTTC
V: TRBV7-9; J: TRBJ1-1; size: few; D: NA; CDR3: CASSLVGSMNTEAFF; DNA: TGTGCCAGCAGCTTAGTCGGCAGCATGAACACTGAAGCTTTCTTT
V: TRBV29-1; J: TRBJ2-5; size: NA; D: NA; CDR3: CSVDLGGETQYF; DNA: TGCAGCGTTGACCTGGGAGGCGAGACCCAGTACTTC
V: TRBV3-1; J: TRBJ2-1; size: NA; D: NA; CDR3: CASSEGPGTEQFF; DNA: TGTGCCAGCAGCGAAGGGCCGGGGACTGAGCAGTTCTTC
V: TRBV7-2; J: TRBJ1-1; size: few; D: NA; CDR3: CASSLGGGGVAAFF; DNA: TGTGCCAGCAGCTTAGGGGGCGGAGGGGTGGCGGCTTTCTTT